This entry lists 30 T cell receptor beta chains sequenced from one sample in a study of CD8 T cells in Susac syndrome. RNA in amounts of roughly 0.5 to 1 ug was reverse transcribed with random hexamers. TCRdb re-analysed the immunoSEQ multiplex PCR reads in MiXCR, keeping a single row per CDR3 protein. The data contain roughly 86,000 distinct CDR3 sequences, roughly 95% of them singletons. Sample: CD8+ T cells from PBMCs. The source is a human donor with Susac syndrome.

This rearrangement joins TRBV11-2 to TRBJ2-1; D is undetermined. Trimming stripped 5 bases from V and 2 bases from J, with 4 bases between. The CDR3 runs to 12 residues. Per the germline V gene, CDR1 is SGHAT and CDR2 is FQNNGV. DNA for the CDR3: TGTGCCAGCAGCCTCCCCTACAATGAGCAGTTCTTC. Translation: CASSLPYNEQFF.

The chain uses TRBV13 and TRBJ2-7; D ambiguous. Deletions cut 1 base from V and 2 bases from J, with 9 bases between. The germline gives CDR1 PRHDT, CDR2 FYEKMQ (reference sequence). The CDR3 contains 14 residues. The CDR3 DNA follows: TGTGCCAGCAGCTTAGAAGGCAGCACCTACGAGCAGTACTTC. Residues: CASSLEGSTYEQYF.

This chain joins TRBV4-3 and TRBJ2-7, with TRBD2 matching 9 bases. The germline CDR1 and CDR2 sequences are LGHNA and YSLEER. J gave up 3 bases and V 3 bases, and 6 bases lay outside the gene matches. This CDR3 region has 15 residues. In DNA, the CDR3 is TGCGCCAGCAGCCATCGGACTAGCGCCGTCTACGAGCAGTACTTC. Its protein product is CASSHRTSAVYEQYF.

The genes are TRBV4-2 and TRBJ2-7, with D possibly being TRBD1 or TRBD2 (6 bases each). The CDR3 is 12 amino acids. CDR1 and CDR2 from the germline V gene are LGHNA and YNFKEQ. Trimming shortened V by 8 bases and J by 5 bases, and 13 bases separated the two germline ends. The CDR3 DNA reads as TGTGCCAGCGGGGGGAACAGGGACGAGCAGTACTTC. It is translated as CASGGNRDEQYF.

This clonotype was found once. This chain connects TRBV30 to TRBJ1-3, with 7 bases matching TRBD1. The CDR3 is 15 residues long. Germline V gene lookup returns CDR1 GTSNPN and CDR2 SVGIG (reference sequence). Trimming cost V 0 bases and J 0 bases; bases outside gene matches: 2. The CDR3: CAWSVGTASGNTIYF. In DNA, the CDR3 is TGTGCCTGGAGTGTAGGGACAGCCTCTGGAAACACCATATATTTT.

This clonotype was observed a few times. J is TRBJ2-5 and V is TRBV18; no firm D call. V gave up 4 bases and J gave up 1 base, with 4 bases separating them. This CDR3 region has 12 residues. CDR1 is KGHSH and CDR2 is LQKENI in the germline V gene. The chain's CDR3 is CASSLFQETQYF. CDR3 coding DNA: TGTGCCAGCTCACTTTTCCAAGAGACCCAGTACTTC. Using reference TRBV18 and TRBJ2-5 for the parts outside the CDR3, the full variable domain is NAGVMQNPRHLVRRRGQEARLRCSPMKGHSHVYWYRQLPEEGLKFMVYLQKENIIDESGMPKERFSAEFPKEGPSILRIQQVVRGDSAAYFCASSLFQETQYFGPGTRLLVL.

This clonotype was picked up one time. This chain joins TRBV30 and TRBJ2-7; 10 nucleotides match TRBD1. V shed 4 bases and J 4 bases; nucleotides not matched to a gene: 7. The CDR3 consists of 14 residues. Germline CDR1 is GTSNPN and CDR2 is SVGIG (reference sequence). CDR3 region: CAWTLGDRGYEQYF. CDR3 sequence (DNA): TGTGCCTGGACACTAGGGGACAGGGGTTACGAGCAGTACTTC.

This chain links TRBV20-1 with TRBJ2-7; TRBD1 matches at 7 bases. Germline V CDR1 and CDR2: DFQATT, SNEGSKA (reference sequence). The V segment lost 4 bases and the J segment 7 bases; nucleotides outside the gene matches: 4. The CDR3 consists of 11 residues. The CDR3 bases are TGCAGTGCTACGACAGGGAATGAGCAGTACTTC. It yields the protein CSATTGNEQYF.

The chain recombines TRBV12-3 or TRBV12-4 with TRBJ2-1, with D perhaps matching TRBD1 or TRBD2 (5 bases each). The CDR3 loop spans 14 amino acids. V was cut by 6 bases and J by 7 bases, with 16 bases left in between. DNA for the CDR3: TGTGCCAGCAGCTATACCGGGACGGGAAATGAGCAGTTCTTC. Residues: CASSYTGTGNEQFF.

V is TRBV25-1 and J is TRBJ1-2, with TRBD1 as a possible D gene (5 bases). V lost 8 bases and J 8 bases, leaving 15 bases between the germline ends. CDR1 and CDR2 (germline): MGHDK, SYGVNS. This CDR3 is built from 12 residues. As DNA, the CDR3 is TGTGCCAGCTCCTCTGGCCGGGACGGCTACACCTTC. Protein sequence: CASSSGRDGYTF.

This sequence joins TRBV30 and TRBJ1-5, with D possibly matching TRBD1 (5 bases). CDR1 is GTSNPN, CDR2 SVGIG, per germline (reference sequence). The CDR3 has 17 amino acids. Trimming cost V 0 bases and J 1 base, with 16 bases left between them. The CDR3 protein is CAWSVPGLGTSNQPQHF. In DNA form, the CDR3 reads TGTGCCTGGAGTGTACCGGGGCTAGGGACGAGCAATCAGCCCCAGCATTTT.

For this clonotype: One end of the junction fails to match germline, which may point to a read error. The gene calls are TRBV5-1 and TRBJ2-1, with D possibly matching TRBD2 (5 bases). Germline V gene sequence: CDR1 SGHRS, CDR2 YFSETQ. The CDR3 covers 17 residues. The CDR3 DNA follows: TGCGCCACCAGCCTTGAGGCTGCGGACTTCCAATACAATGAGCAGTTCTTC. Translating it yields CATSLEAADFQYNEQFF.

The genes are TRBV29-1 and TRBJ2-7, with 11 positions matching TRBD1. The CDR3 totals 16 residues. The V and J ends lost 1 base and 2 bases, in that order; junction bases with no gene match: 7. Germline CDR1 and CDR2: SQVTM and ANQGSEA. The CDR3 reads CSVEVRGTGGTYEQYF. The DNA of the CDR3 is TGCAGCGTTGAAGTCAGAGGGACAGGGGGGACCTACGAGCAGTACTTC.

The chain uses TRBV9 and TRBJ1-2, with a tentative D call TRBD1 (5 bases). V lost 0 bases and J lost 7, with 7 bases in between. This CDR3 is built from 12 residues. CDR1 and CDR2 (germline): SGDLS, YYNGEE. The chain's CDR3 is CASSVGGSGYTF. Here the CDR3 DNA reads TGTGCCAGCAGCGTAGGGGGGAGTGGCTACACCTTC. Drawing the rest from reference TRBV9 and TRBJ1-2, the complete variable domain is DSGVTQTPKHLITATGQRVTLRCSPRSGDLSVYWYQQSLDQGLQFLIQYYNGEERAKGNILERFSAQQFPDLHSELNLSSLELGDSALYFCASSVGGSGYTFGSGTRLTVV.

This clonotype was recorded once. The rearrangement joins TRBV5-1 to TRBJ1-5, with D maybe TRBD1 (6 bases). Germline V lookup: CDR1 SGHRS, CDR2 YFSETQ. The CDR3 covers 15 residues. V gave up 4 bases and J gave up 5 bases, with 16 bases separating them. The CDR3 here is CASSRGGGADQPQHF. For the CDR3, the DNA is TGCGCCAGCAGCCGCGGGGGGGGCGCGGATCAGCCCCAGCATTTT.

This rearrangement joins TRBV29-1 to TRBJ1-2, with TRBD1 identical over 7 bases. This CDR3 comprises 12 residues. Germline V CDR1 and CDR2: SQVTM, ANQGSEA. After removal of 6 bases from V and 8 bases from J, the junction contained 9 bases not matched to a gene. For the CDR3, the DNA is TGCAGCGTCGCCAAGGGGGCTCGGGGCTACACCTTC. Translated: CSVAKGARGYTF.

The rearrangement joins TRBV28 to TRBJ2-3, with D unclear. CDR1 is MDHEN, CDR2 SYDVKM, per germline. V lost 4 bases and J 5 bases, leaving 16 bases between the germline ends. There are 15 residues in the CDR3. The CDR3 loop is CASSSRPDWGDTQYF. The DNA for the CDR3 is TGTGCCAGCAGTTCAAGACCTGACTGGGGAGATACGCAGTATTTT.

The CDR3 bases are TGCGCCAGCAGCTTGTCGACAGGGTACGAGCAGTACTTC. Its translation: CASSLSTGYEQYF. The V call is TRBV5-1, the J call TRBJ2-7; 7 bases match TRBD1. The CDR3 extends over 13 amino acids. Germline assignment: CDR1 SGHRS and CDR2 YFSETQ. The ends lost 1 base at V and 4 bases at J; junction bases unmatched: 2. Using reference TRBV5-1 and TRBJ2-7 for the parts outside the CDR3, the full variable domain is KAGVTQTPRYLIKTRGQQVTLSCSPISGHRSVSWYQQTPGQGLQFLFEYFSETQRNKGNFPGRFSGRQFSNSRSEMNVSTLELGDSALYLCASSLSTGYEQYFGPGTRLTVT.

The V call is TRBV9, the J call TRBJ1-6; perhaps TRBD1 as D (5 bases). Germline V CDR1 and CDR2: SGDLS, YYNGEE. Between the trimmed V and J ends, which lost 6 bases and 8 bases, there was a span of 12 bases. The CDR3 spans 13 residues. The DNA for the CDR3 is TGTGCCAGCACGGGGCCGAACGATTCACCCCTCCACTTT. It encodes CASTGPNDSPLHF.

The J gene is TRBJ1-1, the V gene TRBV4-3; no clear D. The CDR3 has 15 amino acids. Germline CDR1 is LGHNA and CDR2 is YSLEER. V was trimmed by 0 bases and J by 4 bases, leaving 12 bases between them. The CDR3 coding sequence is TGCGCCAGCAGCCAAGAAAGGTCACGAGGCACTGAAGCTTTCTTT. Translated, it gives CASSQERSRGTEAFF.

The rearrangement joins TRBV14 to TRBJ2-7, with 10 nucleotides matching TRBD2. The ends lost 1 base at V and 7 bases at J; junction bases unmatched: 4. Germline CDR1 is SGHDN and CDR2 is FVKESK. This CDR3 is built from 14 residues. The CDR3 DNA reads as TGTGCCAGCAGCCAAGTACTAGCGGGGAGAGAGCAGTACTTC. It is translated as CASSQVLAGREQYF.

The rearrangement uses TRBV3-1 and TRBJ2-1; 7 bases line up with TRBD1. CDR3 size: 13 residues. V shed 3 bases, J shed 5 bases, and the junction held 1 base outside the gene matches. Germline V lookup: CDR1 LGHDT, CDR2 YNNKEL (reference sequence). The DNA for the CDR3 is TGTGCCAGCAGCCACCAGGGGGACAATGAGCAGTTCTTC. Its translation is CASSHQGDNEQFF.

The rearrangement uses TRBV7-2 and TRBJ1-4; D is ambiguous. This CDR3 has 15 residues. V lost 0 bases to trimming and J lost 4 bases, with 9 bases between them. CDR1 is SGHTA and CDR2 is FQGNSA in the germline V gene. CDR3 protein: CASSLAGGSNEKLFF. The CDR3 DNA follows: TGTGCCAGCAGCTTAGCGGGCGGGAGTAATGAAAAACTGTTTTTT.

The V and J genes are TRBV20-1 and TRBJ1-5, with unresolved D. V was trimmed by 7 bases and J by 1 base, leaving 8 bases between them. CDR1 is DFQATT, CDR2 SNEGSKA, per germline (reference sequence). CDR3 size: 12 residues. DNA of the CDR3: TGCAGTGTCTCGCGGAGCAATCAGCCCCAGCATTTT. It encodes CSVSRSNQPQHF.

The CDR3 bases are TGCAGTGCTAGCAACACCAGGACTAGCGCCCACGAGCAGTACTTC. Amino acid sequence: CSASNTRTSAHEQYF. The genes are TRBV20-1 and TRBJ2-7; 9 bases match TRBD2. Germline CDR1 DFQATT, CDR2 SNEGSKA (reference sequence). The CDR3 consists of 15 residues. V was clipped by 3 bases and J by 5 bases; unmatched bases: 11.

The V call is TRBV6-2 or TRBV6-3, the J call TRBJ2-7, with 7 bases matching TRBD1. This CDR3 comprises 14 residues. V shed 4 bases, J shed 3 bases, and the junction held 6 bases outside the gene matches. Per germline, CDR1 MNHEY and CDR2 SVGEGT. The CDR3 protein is CASSFDREFYEQYF. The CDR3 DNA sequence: TGTGCCAGCAGTTTCGACAGGGAGTTCTACGAGCAGTACTTC.

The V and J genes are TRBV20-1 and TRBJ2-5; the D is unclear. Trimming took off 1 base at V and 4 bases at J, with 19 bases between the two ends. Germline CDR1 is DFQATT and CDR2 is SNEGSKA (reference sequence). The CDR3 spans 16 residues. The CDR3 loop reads CSARAAVPLEGETQYF. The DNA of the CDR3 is TGCAGTGCTAGAGCTGCAGTCCCTCTAGAAGGAGAGACCCAGTACTTC.

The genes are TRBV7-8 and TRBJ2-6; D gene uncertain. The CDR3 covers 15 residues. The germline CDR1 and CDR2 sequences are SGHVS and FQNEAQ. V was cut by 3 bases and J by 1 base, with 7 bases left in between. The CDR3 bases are TGTGCCAGCAGCTTCGGTCGATCTGGGGCCAACGTCCTGACTTTC. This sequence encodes CASSFGRSGANVLTF.

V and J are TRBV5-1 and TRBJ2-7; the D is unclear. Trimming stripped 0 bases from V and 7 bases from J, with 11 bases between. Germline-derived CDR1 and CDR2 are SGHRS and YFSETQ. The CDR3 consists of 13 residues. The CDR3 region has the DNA TGCGCCAGCAGCTTGGACACCTTGGGGGAGCAGTACTTC. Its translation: CASSLDTLGEQYF.

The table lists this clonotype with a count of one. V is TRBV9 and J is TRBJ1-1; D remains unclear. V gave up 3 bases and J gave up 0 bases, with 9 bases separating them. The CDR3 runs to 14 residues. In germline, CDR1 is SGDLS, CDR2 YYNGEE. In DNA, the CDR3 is TGTGCCAGCAGCGGCGGACGGATGAACACTGAAGCTTTCTTT. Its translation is CASSGGRMNTEAFF.